This T cell receptor beta chain was recorded in a study of T-cell reconstitution after alpha-beta-depleted transplantation in children. General study results and limits: Where some patients showed high TCRbeta diversity at day 60, it came from recipient T cells and thymic progenitors that had survived. When one year had passed after transplant, most T-cell counts and diversity came from newly produced T cells. Several hundred expanded graft clones reportedly gave rise to the alpha-beta T cells present about two months after transplant.

Worth noting for this clonotype: The target antigen is unknown.

The CDR3 runs 16 residues. V was clipped by 3 bases and J by 3 bases, with 21 bases between them. Germline-derived CDR1 and CDR2 are GTSNPN and SVGIG (reference sequence). The TCRbeta library was prepared with unique molecular identifiers. TCRdb recomputed calls from the PCR reads with MiXCR, one row per CDR3 protein. The sample holds 250,000 to 400,000 distinct CDR3 sequences, approximately 20% seen once. This receptor was identified in a male patient aged 10 to 17 who had a stem cell transplant for acute lymphoblastic leukemia, so the T cells may come from the graft donor. This sample comprised PBMCs, mostly from graft donor cells, obtained 180 days after TCRalphabeta/CD19-depleted stem cell transplant. The chain carries TRBV30 and TRBJ2-7; TRBD2 is a possible D gene (6 bases). CDR3 nucleotide sequence: TGTGCCTGGAGGACGGCTAGCGCGAGAGGGTTCTACGAGCAGTACTTC. It codes for CAWRTASARGFYEQYF.